Listed below are T cell receptor beta chains from one sample, sequenced in a study of T cells in Graves' hyperthyroidism and ophthalmopathy. TCRdb reprocessed the multiplex PCR reads with MiXCR, giving one entry per CDR3 protein. The sample lists approximately 610,000 distinct CDR3 sequences, under 15% occurring once. Material for sequencing was blood. The receptor source for this set is a woman aged 40 to 50 with Graves' ophthalmopathy. CDR3s include the opening cysteine and the closing phenylalanine or tryptophan. The D gene is left open where the match is weak. Size tells how often a clone was seen (once, few, many) or the class of an expanded clone, and some rows leave it out.

many	-	TRBJ1-1	TRBV6-5	TGTGCCACCAAGATGGGAGTGAACACTGAAGCTTTCTTT	CATKMGVNTEAFF
many	-	TRBJ2-5	TRBV29-1	TGCAGCGTTGAAGAACCAGGGGACATCCAAGAGACCCAGTACTTC	CSVEEPGDIQETQYF
many	-	TRBJ2-1	TRBV10-1	TGCGCCAGCAGTGCACGGGAGTCTAGCAATGAGCAGTTCTTC	CASSARESSNEQFF
many	-	TRBJ1-1	TRBV5-8	TGTGCCACCAAACTACAGGCCGTGAACACTGAAGCTTTCTTT	CATKLQAVNTEAFF
many	TRBD1	TRBJ1-5	TRBV20-1	TGCAGTGCTAGTCCCGGGACACAGGGGGTGCCCCAGCCCCAGCATTTT	CSASPGTQGVPQPQHF
few	TRBD1	TRBJ1-1	TRBV27	TGTGCCAGCAGTTTCCCAGGGGGGGGGAGTAACACTGAAGCTTTCTTT	CASSFPGGGSNTEAFF
many	-	TRBJ2-6	TRBV18	TGTGCCAGCTCACCACCGGTTCACAGCTCTGGGGCCAACGTCCTGACTTTC	CASSPPVHSSGANVLTF
many	-	TRBJ1-5	TRBV27	TGTGCCAGCAGTCCGGGCGCATATCAGCCCCAGCATTTT	CASSPGAYQPQHF
-	-	TRBJ1-1	TRBV14	TGTGCCAGCAGCCAATGGGGGGGTCTGAACACTGAAGCTTTCTTT	CASSQWGGLNTEAFF
once	TRBD1	TRBJ2-2	TRBV3-1	TGTGCCAGCAGTGCACCGGGACAGGACACCAGGGAGCTGTTTTTT	CASSAPGQDTRELFF
-	TRBD1	TRBJ2-5	TRBV7-2	TGTGCCAGCAGCTTAGGATACAGGGGGGAACAAGAGACCCAGTACTTC	CASSLGYRGEQETQYF
-	-	TRBJ2-7	TRBV5-4	TGTGCCAGCAGCACTACCGAGAGGGGCGAGCAATACTTC	CASSTTERGEQYF
many	-	TRBJ2-7	TRBV2	TGTGCCAGCAGTGAAGGAGACAGATATACTTACGAGCAGTACTTC	CASSEGDRYTYEQYF
many	TRBD2	TRBJ2-7	TRBV12-3/TRBV12-4	TGTGCCAGCAGACTAGCGGGCATCTACGAGCAGTACTTC	CASRLAGIYEQYF
few	TRBD1	TRBJ1-5	TRBV6-2/TRBV6-3	TGTGCCAGCAGTTACCCATTCCGGGACAGGGGAAATCAGCCCCAGCATTTT	CASSYPFRDRGNQPQHF
many	TRBD1	TRBJ1-5	TRBV19	TGTGCCAGTAGAACGCAGCCGGGACAGGGAAATCAGCCCCAGCATTTT	CASRTQPGQGNQPQHF
few	-	TRBJ2-7	TRBV28	TGTGCCAGCAGTTTGCAGACTGCCTACGAGCAGTACTTC	CASSLQTAYEQYF
few	-	TRBJ1-4	TRBV4-2	TGTGCCAGCAGCCAAGTTATGGGTGAGGATGAAAAACTGTTTTTT	CASSQVMGEDEKLFF
many	TRBD2	TRBJ2-2	TRBV11-2	TGTGCCAGCAGCTTACCTACTAGCGGGAATACCGGGGAGCTGTTTTTT	CASSLPTSGNTGELFF
-	-	TRBJ1-2	TRBV5-1	TGCGCCAGCAGGATTGACAGCTCCTACGGCTACACCTTC	CASRIDSSYGYTF
-	-	TRBJ2-7	TRBV6-1	TGTGCCATCCGAGACAGCAGCTCCTACGAGCAGTACTTC	CAIRDSSSYEQYF
-	-	TRBJ1-2	TRBV4-1	TGCGCCAGCAGCCAAGATAGTTACTATGGCTACACCTTC	CASSQDSYYGYTF
few	-	TRBJ2-5	TRBV7-9	TGTGCCAGCAGCTTATCGGAGAGGGAGACCCAGTACTTC	CASSLSERETQYF
many	-	TRBJ2-7	TRBV20-1	TGCAGTGCTAGAGACCCCTTGGGGTCCTACGAGCAGTACTTC	CSARDPLGSYEQYF
-	TRBD1	TRBJ1-2	TRBV11-2	TGTGCCAGCAGCCCGGACAGGGTCGGGGGGTATGGCTACACCTTC	CASSPDRVGGYGYTF
many	-	TRBJ1-1	TRBV12-3/TRBV12-4	TGTGCCAGCACCTGGGGGACATTGAACACTGAAGCTTTCTTT	CASTWGTLNTEAFF
many	-	TRBJ1-2	TRBV27	TGTGCCAGCAGTTTGGGACTGGGATATAACTATGGCTACACCTTC	CASSLGLGYNYGYTF
-	-	TRBJ2-7	TRBV12-3/TRBV12-4	TGTGCCAGCAGTTTCCTGGACAGCTACGAGCAGTACTTC	CASSFLDSYEQYF
many	-	TRBJ2-5	TRBV7-3	TGTGCCAGCTCAGGGACCGAGGAGACCCAGTACTTC	CASSGTEETQYF
many	-	TRBJ2-4	TRBV28	TGTGCCAGCAGTTTCGGGCCGATCATAAGCATTCAGTACTTC	CASSFGPIISIQYF
many	-	TRBJ2-7	TRBV28	TGTGCCAGCAGCCTTTCAGGCGAGCAGTACTTC	CASSLSGEQYF
few	-	TRBJ2-3	TRBV19	TGTGCCAGTACCGATCCGGGGTACACAGATACGCAGTATTTT	CASTDPGYTDTQYF
-	-	TRBJ1-1	TRBV20-1	TGCAGTGCTAATAATCAAGGGATCGGCACTGAAGCTTTCTTT	CSANNQGIGTEAFF
many	TRBD2	TRBJ2-7	TRBV6-2/TRBV6-3	TGTGCCAGCAGCCCGGGACTAGCGGGAGTAAAAGAGCAGTACTTC	CASSPGLAGVKEQYF
-	-	TRBJ1-3	TRBV11-2	TGTGCCAGCAGCTGGGGTAGGGAAGGCTCTGGAAACACCATATATTTT	CASSWGREGSGNTIYF
many	TRBD2	TRBJ2-7	TRBV2	TGTGCCAGCAGTGGACTAGCGGATATCTCCTACGAGCAGTACTTC	CASSGLADISYEQYF
few	-	TRBJ2-5	TRBV28	TGTGCCAGCAGTTTTAACCTCCAAGAGACCCAGTACTTC	CASSFNLQETQYF
few	TRBD1	TRBJ2-7	TRBV20-1	TGCAGTGCCGCAAACTTTCTTGGGGGACAGAACTCCGAGCAGTACTTC	CSAANFLGGQNSEQYF
-	-	TRBJ2-5	TRBV14	TGTGCCAGCAGCCAAGTGGGGGGAAGCGAGACCCAGTACTTC	CASSQVGGSETQYF
many	-	TRBJ1-1	TRBV4-2	TGTGCCAGCAGCCAGGTTTCGGAGACTGAAGCTTTCTTT	CASSQVSETEAFF
many	-	TRBJ1-2	TRBV28	TGTGCCAGCAGTACCGCGACGGATTATGGCTACACCTTC	CASSTATDYGYTF
many	-	TRBJ2-5	TRBV10-3	TGTGCCATCAGTGAGGTAGCGGAGTTGGAGACCCAGTACTTC	CAISEVAELETQYF
-	-	TRBJ2-5	TRBV7-2	TGTGCCAGCAGCTTAGTGCGGATGAGTCTAGCGAACCAAGAGACCCAGTACTTC	CASSLVRMSLANQETQYF
-	TRBD1	TRBJ2-5	TRBV28	TGTGCCAGCAGCAGGGACAGGGGGTGGGACGAGACCCAGTACTTC	CASSRDRGWDETQYF
few	-	TRBJ2-7	TRBV4-1	TGCGCCAGCAGCCAAGCCGTGGCCTACCTCGAGCAGTACTTC	CASSQAVAYLEQYF
many	-	TRBJ1-5	TRBV10-2	TGCGCCAGCAGGAGGGGCAGGGAGCCTTATCAGCCCCAGCATTTT	CASRRGREPYQPQHF
many	-	TRBJ2-7	TRBV12-3/TRBV12-4	TGTGCCAGCAGCCTCACTCCTTCCTACGAGCAGTACTTC	CASSLTPSYEQYF
-	-	TRBJ2-7	TRBV5-1	TGCGCCAGCAGCTGGGCCGGGGTAACCTACGAGCAGTACTTC	CASSWAGVTYEQYF
many	-	TRBJ2-7	TRBV20-1	TGCAGTGCTAGTAGTTCGGCTGACTACGAGCAGTACTTC	CSASSSADYEQYF
many	-	TRBJ2-2	TRBV12-3/TRBV12-4	TGTGCCAGCAGTTTAATGAGGCAGCCGAACACCGGGGAGCTGTTTTTT	CASSLMRQPNTGELFF
many	-	TRBJ1-5	TRBV4-3	TGCGCCAGCAGCCAAGATGTAGACCAGCCCCAGCATTTT	CASSQDVDQPQHF
many	-	TRBJ1-2	TRBV28	TGTGCCAGCAGACCAACCACAGGGACTCTATATGGCTACACCTTC	CASRPTTGTLYGYTF
few	-	TRBJ2-4	TRBV27	TGTGCCAGCAGTTTCCAGTACTTAGCCAAAAACATTCAGTACTTC	CASSFQYLAKNIQYF
many	-	TRBJ2-7	TRBV6-5	TGTGCCAGCAGTTACACAACAGGGTTTAGAAACGAGCAGTACTTC	CASSYTTGFRNEQYF
many	TRBD1	TRBJ2-5	TRBV12-3/TRBV12-4	TGTGCCAGCAGTTACGGACAGGGCCGGGAGGAGACCCAGTACTTC	CASSYGQGREETQYF